This is a list of T cell receptor beta chains from one sample in a study of blood T cell repertoires in COVID-19. The protocol was immunoSEQ multiplex PCR, while the TCRdb copy is restricted to in-frame clones and leaves out a portion. The sample gives some 400,000 clones, about 80% of which show up once; about 1% is in the top ten. Sequenced: peripheral blood. The receptors were gathered from a human donor with acute or convalescent COVID-19. The donor label of this sample is uncertain. CDR3s include the opening cysteine and the closing phenylalanine or tryptophan. Each record gives: CDR3 DNA, CDR3 protein, V gene, clone size, D gene, J gene. A D gene is named only where the DNA matches it firmly. Only part of the rows carry a size: once, few, many, or a class if the clone is expanded.

DNA: TGTGCCATCAAGCCCCCAGCGACAGATACGCAGTATTTT
CDR3: CAIKPPATDTQYF
V: TRBV10-3
size: -
D: -
J: TRBJ2-3

DNA: TGCGCCAGCAGCTCACAGGGCTCCCCTAATGAAAAACTGTTTTTT
CDR3: CASSSQGSPNEKLFF
V: TRBV5-1
size: -
D: -
J: TRBJ1-4

DNA: TGCGCCAGCAGCTTACGGAGGGATGCGGCCATATATTTT
CDR3: CASSLRRDAAIYF
V: TRBV5-1
size: -
D: -
J: TRBJ1-3

DNA: TGTGCCAGCTCACCAACCGGAGCGTATAGCAATCAGCCCCAGCATTTT
CDR3: CASSPTGAYSNQPQHF
V: TRBV18
size: -
D: -
J: TRBJ1-5

DNA: TGTGCCAGCAGACAAAGTTTGAACACTGAAGCTTTCTTT
CDR3: CASRQSLNTEAFF
V: TRBV2
size: -
D: -
J: TRBJ1-1

DNA: TGTGCCAGCAGTCTGAAGACTAGCGGGGGGGCCCCCGGGGAGCTGTTTTTT
CDR3: CASSLKTSGGAPGELFF
V: TRBV5-5
size: -
D: TRBD2
J: TRBJ2-2

DNA: TGTGCCAGCAGCCAAGGCAACAGGAGGGGAGAGACCCAGTACTTC
CDR3: CASSQGNRRGETQYF
V: TRBV3-1/TRBV3-2
size: -
D: -
J: TRBJ2-5

DNA: TGTGCCAGCAACACCGGGACAACAACATTCTCACCCCTCCACTTT
CDR3: CASNTGTTTFSPLHF
V: TRBV7-2
size: -
D: -
J: TRBJ1-6

DNA: TGTGCCAGCAGTGAACTTGACACCTTCTCCTACGAGCAGTACTTC
CDR3: CASSELDTFSYEQYF
V: TRBV6-1
size: -
D: -
J: TRBJ2-7

DNA: TGTGCCAGCAGTAAGCGGGAGGGGGGAAGCGAGCAGTACTTC
CDR3: CASSKREGGSEQYF
V: TRBV2
size: -
D: TRBD2
J: TRBJ2-7

DNA: TGTGCCAGCGGAGTGGGTGGGACAGGGGCCTACAATGAGCAGTTCTTC
CDR3: CASGVGGTGAYNEQFF
V: TRBV27
size: -
D: TRBD1
J: TRBJ2-1

DNA: TGTGCCAGCAGCGCACTCAGGTCCTCCTACAATGAGCAGTTCTTC
CDR3: CASSALRSSYNEQFF
V: TRBV7-9
size: -
D: -
J: TRBJ2-1

DNA: TGTGCCAGCAGCTCAGGGACAGAGTGGACCCAGTACTTC
CDR3: CASSSGTEWTQYF
V: TRBV11-2
size: -
D: TRBD1
J: TRBJ2-5

DNA: TGTGCCAGTAGTATCTCCCGCAGCGGCTACGAGCAGTACTTC
CDR3: CASSISRSGYEQYF
V: TRBV19
size: -
D: -
J: TRBJ2-7

DNA: TGTGCCAGCAGTTTCCTTGACAGGGAGAACACTGAAGCTTTCTTT
CDR3: CASSFLDRENTEAFF
V: TRBV28
size: -
D: TRBD1
J: TRBJ1-1

DNA: TGCGCCAGCAGCCCCACTGGAGGGATGGGACCCCTCCCCGGGGCCAACGTCCTGACTTTC
CDR3: CASSPTGGMGPLPGANVLTF
V: TRBV4-1
size: -
D: -
J: TRBJ2-6

DNA: TGTGCCTGGAGTCTAGACAGGGCCCACGAGCAGTACTTC
CDR3: CAWSLDRAHEQYF
V: TRBV30
size: -
D: TRBD1
J: TRBJ2-7

DNA: TGTGCCAGCAGCCCGAATCCAGGGGCGCGTAGCAATCAGCCCCAGCATTTT
CDR3: CASSPNPGARSNQPQHF
V: TRBV7-8
size: -
D: -
J: TRBJ1-5

DNA: TGTGCCAGCAGCCCTCGACTAGTACCCACAGATACGCAGTATTTT
CDR3: CASSPRLVPTDTQYF
V: TRBV9
size: once
D: -
J: TRBJ2-3

DNA: TGTGCCAGCAGCATTGGCTCCGTATTGGCGGGGACTGAAGCTTTCTTT
CDR3: CASSIGSVLAGTEAFF
V: TRBV5-6
size: -
D: -
J: TRBJ1-1

DNA: TGTGCCAGCTCTCCAACTTATCCGGGACAGGGTTCTTACAATGAGCAGTTCTTC
CDR3: CASSPTYPGQGSYNEQFF
V: TRBV18
size: -
D: TRBD1
J: TRBJ2-1

DNA: TGTGCCAGCAGTGGACTAGCGGGATTATTCTACGAGCAGTACTTC
CDR3: CASSGLAGLFYEQYF
V: TRBV7-2
size: -
D: TRBD2
J: TRBJ2-7

DNA: TGCAGTGCTAGCTCGGGAGCTGAAGCTTTCTTT
CDR3: CSASSGAEAFF
V: TRBV20-1
size: -
D: -
J: TRBJ1-1

DNA: TGTGCCAGCAGACAAGGGGACAGGGGAGAAGGCTACACCTTC
CDR3: CASRQGDRGEGYTF
V: TRBV5-5
size: -
D: TRBD1
J: TRBJ1-2

DNA: TGTGCCAGCAGTGAAGGCGACAGAACTTATGAAAAACTGTTTTTT
CDR3: CASSEGDRTYEKLFF
V: TRBV2
size: -
D: -
J: TRBJ1-4

DNA: TGTGCCAGCAAACGCAGGTTGAACACTGAAGCTTTCTTT
CDR3: CASKRRLNTEAFF
V: TRBV6-5
size: -
D: -
J: TRBJ1-1

DNA: TGCGCCAGCAGCTTGGGCCGGGCCTCAGGGGGTTCACCCCTCCACTTT
CDR3: CASSLGRASGGSPLHF
V: TRBV5-1
size: -
D: TRBD1
J: TRBJ1-6

DNA: TGTGCCAGCAGCCCCGGGACAGGGGGAGAGACCCAGTACTTC
CDR3: CASSPGTGGETQYF
V: TRBV7-9
size: -
D: TRBD1
J: TRBJ2-5

DNA: TGTGCCAGCGGATGGACAGGAAAGACCTTC
CDR3: CASGWTGKTF
V: TRBV6-5
size: -
D: TRBD1
J: TRBJ1-2

DNA: TGTGCCATCAGTGGTCTGTTCGATGGCTACACCTTC
CDR3: CAISGLFDGYTF
V: TRBV10-3
size: -
D: -
J: TRBJ1-2